This TCR beta chain appears in the sequencing data of a study of cytomegalovirus exposure and HLA in healthy donors. CDR1 SGHRS and CDR2 YFSETQ come from the germline V gene. CDR3 length: 17 amino acids. V dropped 0 bases and J dropped 5; count of bases not matched to a gene: 6. It was with 60 Vbeta and 13 Jbeta primers that the PCR ran. Profiled with immunoSEQ multiplex PCR; TCRdb holds only in-frame clones, not every one. Of around 190,000 clones listed, approximately 80% are singletons. The chain uses TRBV5-1 and TRBJ2-3; 13 nucleotides line up with TRBD2. This sequence was found in a woman aged 25-40 years in good health and CMV-seronegative. Sequencing was carried out using PBMCs. The DNA of the CDR3 is TGCGCCAGCAGCTTGGGGACTAGCGGGGGATTGGTAGATACGCAGTATTTT. Translating gives CASSLGTSGGLVDTQYF.